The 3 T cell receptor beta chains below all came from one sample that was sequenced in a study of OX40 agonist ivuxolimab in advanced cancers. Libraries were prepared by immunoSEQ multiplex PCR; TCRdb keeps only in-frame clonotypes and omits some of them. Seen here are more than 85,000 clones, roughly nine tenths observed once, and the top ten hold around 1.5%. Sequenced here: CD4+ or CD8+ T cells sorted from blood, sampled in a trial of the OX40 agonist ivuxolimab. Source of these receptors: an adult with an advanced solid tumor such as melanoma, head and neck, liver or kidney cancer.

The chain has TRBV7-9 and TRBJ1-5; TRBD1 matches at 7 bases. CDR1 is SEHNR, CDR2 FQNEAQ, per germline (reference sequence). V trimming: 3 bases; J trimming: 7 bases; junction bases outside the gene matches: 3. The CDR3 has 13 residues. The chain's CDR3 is CASSLQGGQPQHF. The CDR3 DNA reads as TGTGCCAGCAGCTTGCAGGGGGGGCAGCCCCAGCATTTT. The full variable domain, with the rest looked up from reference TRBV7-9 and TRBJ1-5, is DTGVSQNPRHKITKRGQNVTFRCDPISEHNRLYWYRQTLGQGPEFLTYFQNEAQLEKSRLLSDRFSAERPKGSFSTLEIQRTEQGDSAMYLCASSLQGGQPQHFGDGTRLSIL.

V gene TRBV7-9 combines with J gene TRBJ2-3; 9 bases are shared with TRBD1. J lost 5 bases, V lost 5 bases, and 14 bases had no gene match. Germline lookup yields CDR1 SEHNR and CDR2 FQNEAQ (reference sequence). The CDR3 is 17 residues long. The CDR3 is CASSPSSTGGSGDTQYF. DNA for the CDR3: TGTGCCAGCAGCCCGTCGTCCACAGGGGGCTCTGGAGATACGCAGTATTTT.

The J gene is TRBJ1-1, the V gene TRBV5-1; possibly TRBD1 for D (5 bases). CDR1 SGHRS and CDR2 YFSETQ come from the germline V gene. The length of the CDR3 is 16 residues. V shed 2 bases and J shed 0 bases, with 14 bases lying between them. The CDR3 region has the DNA TGCGCCAGCAGCTTTACGGGCCCGGGACTGAACACTGAAGCTTTCTTT. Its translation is CASSFTGPGLNTEAFF. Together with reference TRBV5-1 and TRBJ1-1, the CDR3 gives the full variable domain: KAGVTQTPRYLIKTRGQQVTLSCSPISGHRSVSWYQQTPGQGLQFLFEYFSETQRNKGNFPGRFSGRQFSNSRSEMNVSTLELGDSALYLCASSFTGPGLNTEAFFGQGTRLTVV.